The clone carrying this T cell receptor (beta chain) was counted at least ten times. Its antigen is not identified. This entry comes from a study of read filtering for tumor transcriptome and immune sequencing. Overall study: Revised staging placed roughly 8 patients in R-ISS I, 15 to 20 in II, six or seven in III. Study-wide results and limits: Approximately 77% of IR-seq clonotypes had a single read, yet these held 3.5% to 4.5% of reads. Even smaller IR-seq throughput identified most shared clonotypes.

V dropped 6 bases and J dropped 3 bases, with 14 bases sitting between them. This CDR3 has 14 amino acids. CDR1 and CDR2 from the germline V gene are MNHEY and SMNVEV (reference sequence). The library was built from about 400 ng RNA with molecular barcoded adaptors for alpha/delta and beta/gamma chains. MiXCR, run by TCRdb on the reads, gives a single entry per CDR3 protein. The table shows around 140,000 distinct CDR3 sequences, with approximately 13% occurring only once. The sequence came from a donor aged 40 or over with multiple myeloma. The rearrangement joins TRBV27 to TRBJ2-5; the D gene could be TRBD1 or TRBD2 (5 bases each). Sequencing was performed on a population of CD138-negative cells sorted from bone marrow. The CDR3: CASRPQGREETQYF. CDR3 coding DNA: TGTGCCAGCAGGCCCCAGGGACGAGAAGAGACCCAGTACTTC.